Listed here are 14 T cell receptor beta chains from one sample, sequenced in a study of blood T cell repertoires in COVID-19. The protocol was immunoSEQ multiplex PCR, while the TCRdb copy is restricted to in-frame clones and leaves out a portion. The sample holds roughly 160,000 clones, approximately 80% seen once. The specimen sequenced was peripheral blood. Receptor source: a woman aged 55 to 70 with acute or convalescent COVID-19.

This chain connects TRBV6-2 or TRBV6-3 to TRBJ2-3; 10 positions match TRBD2. The CDR3 has 14 residues. V was clipped by 5 bases and J by 1 base; unmatched bases: 0. Germline V gives CDR1 MNHEY, CDR2 SVGEGT. CDR3 in DNA: TGTGCCAGCAGTCTAGCGGGGGGCACAGATACGCAGTATTTT. Protein product: CASSLAGGTDTQYF.

The V and J genes are TRBV4-3 and TRBJ2-3; 9 positions match TRBD1. After removal of 0 bases from V and 7 bases from J, the junction contained 5 bases not matched to a gene. Looked up from germline, CDR1 is LGHNA and CDR2 is YSLEER. This CDR3 is built from 15 residues. The CDR3 spells CASSQDNRGPYTQYF. In DNA, the CDR3 is TGCGCCAGCAGCCAAGACAACAGGGGGCCCTATACGCAGTATTTT.

The rearrangement joins TRBV24-1 to TRBJ2-1; the match to TRBD2 covers 9 bases. The CDR3 contains 15 residues. The trim removed 2 bases at V and 4 bases at J, leaving 2 bases unmatched. Looked up from germline, CDR1 is KGHDR and CDR2 is SFDVKD. The CDR3 spells CATSDSLAGYNEQFF. DNA of the CDR3: TGTGCCACCAGTGATTCCCTAGCGGGGTACAATGAGCAGTTCTTC.

This chain joins TRBV5-1 and TRBJ1-2, with TRBD1 as a possible D gene (6 bases). V was trimmed by 0 bases and J by 1 base, leaving 7 bases between them. The CDR3 length is 14 residues. CDR1 and CDR2 from the germline V gene are SGHRS and YFSETQ. The CDR3 DNA reads as TGCGCCAGCAGCTTGGTGGACAGTAACTATGGCTACACCTTC. It encodes CASSLVDSNYGYTF. The entire variable domain, with the rest obtained from reference TRBV5-1 and TRBJ1-2, is as follows: KAGVTQTPRYLIKTRGQQVTLSCSPISGHRSVSWYQQTPGQGLQFLFEYFSETQRNKGNFPGRFSGRQFSNSRSEMNVSTLELGDSALYLCASSLVDSNYGYTFGSGTRLTVV.

This clone was seen once. This chain links TRBV2 with TRBJ2-5, with D perhaps matching TRBD2 (6 bases). Trimming took off 3 bases at V and 5 bases at J, with 10 bases between the two ends. The CDR3 is 13 residues long. Germline CDR1 reads SNHLY; CDR2 reads FYNNEI. The CDR3 sequence is CASSEGLGETQYF. The DNA of the CDR3 is TGTGCCAGCAGTGAGGGACTGGGGGAGACCCAGTACTTC.

The chain uses TRBV19 and TRBJ1-6; the match to TRBD1 covers 9 bases. CDR1 LNHDA and CDR2 SQIVND come from the germline V gene (reference sequence). Losses at the gene ends were 6 bases for V and 9 bases for J; bases not matched to a gene: 18. This CDR3 is 18 amino acids long. The CDR3: CASSQYPLSTGGLSPLHF. The CDR3 DNA reads as TGTGCCAGTAGCCAATATCCCCTCTCGACAGGGGGTCTTTCACCCCTCCACTTT.

CDR3 DNA sequence: TGTGCCAGCAGCAAAGGACAGTTCTACGAGCAGTACTTC. Translated, it gives CASSKGQFYEQYF. The chain couples TRBV2 to TRBJ2-7; perhaps TRBD1 as D (6 bases). This CDR3 has 13 residues. Trimming left V 6 bases short and J 3 bases short, with 12 bases between. The germline V gene encodes CDR1 SNHLY and CDR2 FYNNEI.

The V and J genes are TRBV19 and TRBJ1-3, with unresolved D. The CDR3 has 11 amino acids. Between the trimmed V and J ends, which lost 6 bases and 3 bases, there was a span of 3 bases. Germline V gene sequence: CDR1 LNHDA, CDR2 SQIVND (reference sequence). The CDR3 reads CASRLGNTIYF. In DNA form, the CDR3 reads TGTGCCAGTAGACTTGGAAACACCATATATTTT. Variable domain in full (rest from reference TRBV19 and TRBJ1-3): DGGITQSPKYLFRKEGQNVTLSCEQNLNHDAMYWYRQDPGQGLRLIYYSQIVNDFQKGDIAEGYSVSREKKESFPLTVTSAQKNPTAFYLCASRLGNTIYFGEGSWLTVV.

This clone appeared a single time. This rearrangement joins TRBV19 to TRBJ2-7, with D maybe TRBD1 (6 bases). The germline V gene has CDR1 LNHDA and CDR2 SQIVND (reference sequence). The germline V and J ends were trimmed by 3 bases and 3 bases, with 9 bases remaining between them. The CDR3 contains 13 residues. CDR3: CASSMSRGYEQYF. Here the CDR3 DNA reads TGTGCCAGTAGTATGAGCAGGGGCTACGAGCAGTACTTC.

The chain links TRBV7-6 to TRBJ2-5; TRBD1 is a possible D gene (6 bases). This CDR3 has 14 residues. V was cut by 5 bases and J by 9 bases, with 19 bases left in between. CDR1 is SGHVS and CDR2 is FNYEAQ in the germline V gene. DNA of the CDR3: TGTGCCAGCAGCCCCGGGACATCAAAGATGGCCCAGTACTTC. Its translation is CASSPGTSKMAQYF.

The chain carries TRBV7-2 and TRBJ1-2, with D unresolved. The V gene's germline CDR1 is SGHTA and CDR2 FQGNSA. V lost 5 bases and J 4 bases, leaving 14 bases between the germline ends. The CDR3 has 14 residues. The CDR3 DNA reads as TGTGCCAGCAGCCCCATGGGAGCAACCTATGGCTACACCTTC. Translation gives CASSPMGATYGYTF.

The V call is TRBV24-1, the J call TRBJ1-2; 10 nucleotides match TRBD1. The CDR3 runs 15 residues. With 2 bases clipped from V and 8 bases from J, the junction kept 7 bases outside the gene matches. The germline CDR1 and CDR2 sequences are KGHDR and SFDVKD. The chain's CDR3 is CATSDSTGTGEGYTF. DNA for the CDR3: TGTGCCACCAGTGATTCCACAGGGACAGGGGAGGGCTACACCTTC.

This clone was seen only once. The chain joins TRBV4-1 to TRBJ1-5, with D unclear. The CDR3 is 17 amino acids. CDR1 MGHRA and CDR2 YSYEKL come from the germline V gene. V lost 0 bases to trimming and J lost 2 bases, with 14 bases between them. The CDR3 nucleotides read TGCGCCAGCAGCCAAGAGTGGGCCGCTCTCGGCAATCAGCCCCAGCATTTT. It translates to CASSQEWAALGNQPQHF.

This chain joins TRBV21-1 and TRBJ1-5; no DNA check was done on the table's D call, TRBD1. TRBV21-1 is a known pseudogene. This CDR3 comprises 17 residues. Written as DNA, the CDR3 is TGTGCCAGCACAATCCGGGACAGGGGGCGTAGAATTCAGCCCCAGCATTTT. Its protein product is CASTIRDRGRRIQPQHF.